A single TCR beta chain is shown here with its context. This sample is part of a study of OX40 agonist ivuxolimab in advanced cancers. Sequencing was performed with immunoSEQ multiplex PCR; in TCRdb, only in-frame clones are kept and a portion is missing. Of 65,000 to 75,000 clones in the sample, 70% to 90% are singletons; the top ten hold over 3%. CDR1 SEHNR and CDR2 FQNEAQ come from the germline V gene (reference sequence). With V trimmed by 4 bases and J by 0 bases, 4 bases remained unmatched. CDR3 length: 16 amino acids. The sample in question was CD4+ or CD8+ T cells sorted from blood, obtained in a trial of the OX40 agonist ivuxolimab. This chain uses TRBV7-9 with TRBJ2-7; 12 bases are a match to TRBD2. The origin of this receptor is an adult with an advanced solid tumor such as melanoma, head and neck, liver or kidney cancer. The CDR3 bases are TGTGCCAGCAGCTACGGACTAGCGGGGAACTCCTACGAGCAGTACTTC. Translated: CASSYGLAGNSYEQYF.